Listed below are T cell receptor beta chains from one sample, sequenced in a study of T cells expressing NK-cell markers. TCRdb reanalyzed the 5' RACE reads, giving one entry per CDR3 protein sequence and no DNA. The sample's table shows approximately 460,000 distinct CDR3 sequences. The sample taken for sequencing was blood T cells: a sorted CD56 or NKG2C T cell subset, CD4+ or CD8+ T cells, or bulk PBMC T cells (not recorded which). The receptors here all came from a woman between 18 and 70 years old in good health. Each CDR3 is given with its conserved first and last residue.

cdr3_aa: CAISPGLAGGVSYNEQFF
j_call: TRBJ2-1
v_call: TRBV10-3

cdr3_aa: CSVGHTYEQYF
j_call: TRBJ2-7
v_call: TRBV29-1

cdr3_aa: CSAYTGGIAKNIQYF
j_call: TRBJ2-4
v_call: TRBV20-1

cdr3_aa: CASSARGGYPSGNTIYF
j_call: TRBJ1-3
v_call: TRBV7-2

cdr3_aa: CASSQTPSGSTHEQFF
j_call: TRBJ2-1
v_call: TRBV7-9

cdr3_aa: CASTVIGQGNSPLHF
j_call: TRBJ1-6
v_call: TRBV28

cdr3_aa: CASIGLAGVSQETQYF
j_call: TRBJ2-5
v_call: TRBV6-1

cdr3_aa: CSASGATGGLAKNIQYF
j_call: TRBJ2-4
v_call: TRBV20-1

cdr3_aa: CASSSAWDLANYGYTF
j_call: TRBJ1-2
v_call: TRBV11-2

cdr3_aa: CASSPRASAGRSEAFF
j_call: TRBJ1-1
v_call: TRBV7-2

cdr3_aa: CSGSANTEAFF
j_call: TRBJ1-1
v_call: TRBV20-1

cdr3_aa: CRAGTGGVSSYEQYF
j_call: TRBJ2-7
v_call: TRBV20-1

cdr3_aa: CATSRDLLLPYEQYF
j_call: TRBJ2-7
v_call: TRBV15

cdr3_aa: CASSPGLAGTAGTQYF
j_call: TRBJ2-3
v_call: TRBV18

cdr3_aa: CASSYGRARGEQFF
j_call: TRBJ2-1
v_call: TRBV6-2/TRBV6-3

cdr3_aa: CASSPTSGNGEQFF
j_call: TRBJ2-1
v_call: TRBV5-4

cdr3_aa: CSASPGESNQPQHF
j_call: TRBJ1-5
v_call: TRBV20-1

cdr3_aa: CAWRPTLAPASVIF
j_call: TRBJ1-4
v_call: TRBV30

cdr3_aa: CASSFGRDNQPQHF
j_call: TRBJ1-5
v_call: TRBV12-3/TRBV12-4

cdr3_aa: CASSLGLDGFYEQYF
j_call: TRBJ2-7
v_call: TRBV12-3/TRBV12-4

cdr3_aa: CASSPGYGEQFF
j_call: TRBJ2-1
v_call: TRBV7-3

cdr3_aa: CASSMTSGGWYEQFF
j_call: TRBJ2-1
v_call: TRBV5-1

cdr3_aa: CASSLAGGADTQYF
j_call: TRBJ2-3
v_call: TRBV12-3/TRBV12-4

cdr3_aa: CASRRDRGSNQPQHF
j_call: TRBJ1-5
v_call: TRBV6-1

cdr3_aa: CASSSPDIGEKLFF
j_call: TRBJ1-4
v_call: TRBV7-9

cdr3_aa: CASSPPRGGGNTIYF
j_call: TRBJ1-3
v_call: TRBV18

cdr3_aa: CASSFDAYNEQFF
j_call: TRBJ2-1
v_call: TRBV12-3/TRBV12-4